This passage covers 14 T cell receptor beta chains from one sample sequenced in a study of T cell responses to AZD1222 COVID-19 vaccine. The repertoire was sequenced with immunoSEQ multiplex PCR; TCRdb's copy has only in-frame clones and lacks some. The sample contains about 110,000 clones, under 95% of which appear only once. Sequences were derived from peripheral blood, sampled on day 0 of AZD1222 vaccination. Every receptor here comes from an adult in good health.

The CDR3 reads CASSEGQHYGYTF. The CDR3 DNA reads as TGTGCCAGCAGTGAAGGGCAACACTATGGCTACACCTTC. V usage is TRBV6-1 and J usage is TRBJ1-2; D unclear. The CDR3 has 13 residues. The ends were cut back, 1 base at V and 3 bases at J, with 6 bases in the middle. Germline CDR1 MNHNS, CDR2 SASEGT.

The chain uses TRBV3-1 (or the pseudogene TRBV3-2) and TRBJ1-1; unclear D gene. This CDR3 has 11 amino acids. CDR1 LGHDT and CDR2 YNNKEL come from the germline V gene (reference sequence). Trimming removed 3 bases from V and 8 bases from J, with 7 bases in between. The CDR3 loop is CASSHLGEAFF. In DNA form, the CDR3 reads TGTGCCAGCAGCCATCTCGGGGAAGCTTTCTTT.

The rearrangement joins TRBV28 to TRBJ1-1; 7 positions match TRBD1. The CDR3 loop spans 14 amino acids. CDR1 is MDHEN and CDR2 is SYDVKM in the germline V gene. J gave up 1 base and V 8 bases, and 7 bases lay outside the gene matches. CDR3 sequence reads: CASGKQGRNTEAFF. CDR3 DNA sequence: TGTGCCAGCGGAAAACAGGGGAGGAACACTGAAGCTTTCTTT.

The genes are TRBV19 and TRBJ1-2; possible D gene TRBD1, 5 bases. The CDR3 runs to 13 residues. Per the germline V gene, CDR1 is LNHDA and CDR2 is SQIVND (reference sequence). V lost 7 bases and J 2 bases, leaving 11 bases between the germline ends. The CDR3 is CASTAGRNYGYTF. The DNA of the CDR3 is TGTGCCAGTACTGCGGGACGGAACTATGGCTACACCTTC.

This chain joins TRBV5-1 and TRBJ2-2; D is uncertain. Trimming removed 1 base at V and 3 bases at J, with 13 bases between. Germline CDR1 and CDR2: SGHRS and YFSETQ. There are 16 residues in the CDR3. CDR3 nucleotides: TGCGCCAGCAGCTTGACTATGTCGAAGTACACCGGGGAGCTGTTTTTT. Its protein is CASSLTMSKYTGELFF.

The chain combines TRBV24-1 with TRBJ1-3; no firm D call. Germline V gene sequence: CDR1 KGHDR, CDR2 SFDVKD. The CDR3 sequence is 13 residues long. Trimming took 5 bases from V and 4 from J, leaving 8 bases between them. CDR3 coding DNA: TGTGCCACCAGTGCAACAAAGGGAAACACCATATATTTT. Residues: CATSATKGNTIYF.

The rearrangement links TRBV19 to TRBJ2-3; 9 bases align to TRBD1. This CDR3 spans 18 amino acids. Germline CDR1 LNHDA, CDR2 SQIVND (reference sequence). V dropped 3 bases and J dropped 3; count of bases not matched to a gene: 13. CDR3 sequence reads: CASSISRPTGGTTDTQYF. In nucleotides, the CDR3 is TGTGCCAGTAGTATCAGCCGTCCCACAGGGGGCACGACAGATACGCAGTATTTT.

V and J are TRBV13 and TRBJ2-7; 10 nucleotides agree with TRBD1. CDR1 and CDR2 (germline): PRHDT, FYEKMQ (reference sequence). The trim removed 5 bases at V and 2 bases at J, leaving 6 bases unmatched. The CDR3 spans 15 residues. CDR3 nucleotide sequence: TGTGCCAGCAGCGAACTCGGGACAGGGGCCTACGAGCAGTACTTC. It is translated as CASSELGTGAYEQYF. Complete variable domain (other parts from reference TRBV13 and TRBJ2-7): AAGVIQSPRHLIKEKRETATLKCYPIPRHDTVYWYQQGPGQDPQFLISFYEKMQSDKGSIPDRFSAQQFSDYHSELNMSSLELGDSALYFCASSELGTGAYEQYFGPGTRLTVT.

The CDR3 DNA sequence: TGCGCCAGCAGCCAAGACGCGGACCGGTACACCGGGGAGCTGTTTTTT. Its translation is CASSQDADRYTGELFF. The chain couples TRBV4-1 to TRBJ2-2; D ambiguous. Trimming left V 0 bases short and J 3 bases short, with 11 bases between. Germline-derived CDR1 and CDR2 are MGHRA and YSYEKL. This CDR3 is 16 amino acids long.

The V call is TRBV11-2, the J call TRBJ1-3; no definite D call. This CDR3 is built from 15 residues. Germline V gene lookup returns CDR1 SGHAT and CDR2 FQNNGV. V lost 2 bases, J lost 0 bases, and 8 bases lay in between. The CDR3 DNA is TGTGCCAGCAGCTTAATGAGTATCTCTGGAAACACCATATATTTT. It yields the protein CASSLMSISGNTIYF.

In DNA, the CDR3 is TGTGCCAGCAGCTTAGGATCAGGGCCTCAGCCCCAGCATTTT. This codes for CASSLGSGPQPQHF. V is TRBV11-2 and J is TRBJ1-5; perhaps TRBD1 as D (5 bases). Trimming took 1 base from V and 6 from J, leaving 10 bases between them. In germline, CDR1 is SGHAT, CDR2 FQNNGV. The CDR3 contains 14 residues.

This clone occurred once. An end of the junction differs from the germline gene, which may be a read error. CDR3 sequence reads: CASSPTTGTPAIF. The CDR3 DNA follows: TGTGCCAGCAGCCCGACAACCGGGACCCCCGCGATCTTC. J is TRBJ2-1 and V is TRBV7-3; the D gene could be TRBD1 or TRBD2 (5 bases each). CDR1 and CDR2 from the germline V gene are SGHTA and FQGTGA. The CDR3 loop spans 13 amino acids.

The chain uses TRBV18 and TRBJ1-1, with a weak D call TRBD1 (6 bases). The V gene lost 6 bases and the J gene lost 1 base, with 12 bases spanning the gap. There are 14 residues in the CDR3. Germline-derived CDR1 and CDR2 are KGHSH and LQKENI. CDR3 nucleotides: TGTGCCAGCTCCCAAGGACAGTCGAACACTGAAGCTTTCTTT. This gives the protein CASSQGQSNTEAFF.

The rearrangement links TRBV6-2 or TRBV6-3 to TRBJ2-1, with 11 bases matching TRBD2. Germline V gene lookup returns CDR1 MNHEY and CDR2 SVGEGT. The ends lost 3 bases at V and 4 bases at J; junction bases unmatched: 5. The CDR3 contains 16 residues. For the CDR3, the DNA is TGTGCCAGCAGTTATATAGCGGGGGGGTCATACAATGAGCAGTTCTTC. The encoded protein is CASSYIAGGSYNEQFF.